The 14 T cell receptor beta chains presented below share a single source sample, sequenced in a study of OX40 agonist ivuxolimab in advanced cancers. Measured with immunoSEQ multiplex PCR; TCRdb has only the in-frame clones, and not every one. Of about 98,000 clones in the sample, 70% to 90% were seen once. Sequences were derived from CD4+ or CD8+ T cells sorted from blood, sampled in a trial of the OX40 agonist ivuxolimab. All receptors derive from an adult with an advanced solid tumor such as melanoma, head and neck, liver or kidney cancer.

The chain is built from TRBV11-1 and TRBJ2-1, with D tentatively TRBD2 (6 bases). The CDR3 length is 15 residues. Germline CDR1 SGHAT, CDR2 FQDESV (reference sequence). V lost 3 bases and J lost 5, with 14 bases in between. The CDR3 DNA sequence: TGTGCCAGCAGCTTTGGAGGGAGTCTGAACAATGAGCAGTTCTTC. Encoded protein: CASSFGGSLNNEQFF.

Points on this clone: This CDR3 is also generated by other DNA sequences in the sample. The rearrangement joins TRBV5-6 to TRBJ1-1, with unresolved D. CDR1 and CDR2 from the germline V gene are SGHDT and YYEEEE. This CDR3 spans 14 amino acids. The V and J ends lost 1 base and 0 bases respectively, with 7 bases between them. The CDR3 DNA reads TGTGCCAGCAGCTTGTACAGCATGAACACTGAAGCTTTCTTT. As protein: CASSLYSMNTEAFF.

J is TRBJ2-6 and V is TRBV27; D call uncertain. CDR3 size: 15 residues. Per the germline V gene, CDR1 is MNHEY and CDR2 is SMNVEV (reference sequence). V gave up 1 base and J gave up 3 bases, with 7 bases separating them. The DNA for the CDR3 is TGTGCCAGCAGTTTATTTGGAGTTGGGGCCAACGTCCTGACTTTC. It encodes CASSLFGVGANVLTF.

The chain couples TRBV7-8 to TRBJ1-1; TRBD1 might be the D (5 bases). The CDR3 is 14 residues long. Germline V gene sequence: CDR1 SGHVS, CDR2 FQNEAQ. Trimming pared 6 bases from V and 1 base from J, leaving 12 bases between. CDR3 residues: CASSFTGTNTEAFF. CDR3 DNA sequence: TGTGCCAGCAGTTTCACAGGTACGAACACTGAAGCTTTCTTT.

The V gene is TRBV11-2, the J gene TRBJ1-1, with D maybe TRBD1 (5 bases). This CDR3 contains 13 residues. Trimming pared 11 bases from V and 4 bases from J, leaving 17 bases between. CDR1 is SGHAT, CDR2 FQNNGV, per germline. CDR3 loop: CAGSGFAGTEAFF. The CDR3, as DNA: TGTGCCGGGTCAGGGTTCGCCGGCACTGAAGCTTTCTTT.

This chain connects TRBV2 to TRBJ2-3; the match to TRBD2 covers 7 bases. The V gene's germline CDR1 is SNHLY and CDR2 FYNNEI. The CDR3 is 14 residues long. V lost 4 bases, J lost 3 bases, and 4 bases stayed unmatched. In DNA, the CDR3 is TGTGCCAGCAGTGGGCGGGGGAAGACAGATACGCAGTATTTT. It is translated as CASSGRGKTDTQYF.

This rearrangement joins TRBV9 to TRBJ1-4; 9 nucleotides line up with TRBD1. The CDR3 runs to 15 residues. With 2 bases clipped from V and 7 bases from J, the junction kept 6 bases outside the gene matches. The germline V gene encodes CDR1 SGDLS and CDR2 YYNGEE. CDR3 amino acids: CASSVSPGQGEKLFF. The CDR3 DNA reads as TGTGCCAGCAGCGTTTCTCCGGGACAGGGTGAAAAACTGTTTTTT.

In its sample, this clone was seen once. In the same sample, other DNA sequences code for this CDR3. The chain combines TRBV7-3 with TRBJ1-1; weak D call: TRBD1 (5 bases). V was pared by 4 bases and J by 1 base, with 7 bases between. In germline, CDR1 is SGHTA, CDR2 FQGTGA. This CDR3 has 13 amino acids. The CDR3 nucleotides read TGTGCCAGCAGCTCGGGACCGAACACTGAAGCTTTCTTT. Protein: CASSSGPNTEAFF. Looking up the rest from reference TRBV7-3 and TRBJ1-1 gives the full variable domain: GAGVSQTPSNKVTEKGKYVELRCDPISGHTALYWYRQSLGQGPEFLIYFQGTGAADDSGLPNDRFFAVRPEGSVSTLKIQRTERGDSAVYLCASSSGPNTEAFFGQGTRLTVV.

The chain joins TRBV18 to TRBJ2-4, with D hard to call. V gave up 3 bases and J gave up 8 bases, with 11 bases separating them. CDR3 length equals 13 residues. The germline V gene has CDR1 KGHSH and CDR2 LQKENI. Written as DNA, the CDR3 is TGTGCCAGCTCACCGGACGGCGGACACATTCAGTACTTC. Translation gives CASSPDGGHIQYF. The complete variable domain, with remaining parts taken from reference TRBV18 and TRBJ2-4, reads NAGVMQNPRHLVRRRGQEARLRCSPMKGHSHVYWYRQLPEEGLKFMVYLQKENIIDESGMPKERFSAEFPKEGPSILRIQQVVRGDSAAYFCASSPDGGHIQYFGAGTRLSVL.

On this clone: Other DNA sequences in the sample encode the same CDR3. CDR3 in amino acids: CAWSSGNTGELFF. The DNA for the CDR3 is TGTGCCTGGAGCTCCGGGAACACCGGGGAGCTGTTTTTT. The chain is built from TRBV30 and TRBJ2-2; no clear D gene. The CDR3 extends over 13 amino acids. The V and J ends lost 3 bases and 1 base respectively, with 6 bases between them. Germline CDR1 reads GTSNPN; CDR2 reads SVGIG (reference sequence).

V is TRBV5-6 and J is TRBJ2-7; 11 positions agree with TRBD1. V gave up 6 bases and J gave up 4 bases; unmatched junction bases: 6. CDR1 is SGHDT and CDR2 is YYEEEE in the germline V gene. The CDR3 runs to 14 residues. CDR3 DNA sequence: TGTGCCAGCACCCGGGACAGGGGGGCTTACGAGCAGTACTTC. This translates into CASTRDRGAYEQYF.

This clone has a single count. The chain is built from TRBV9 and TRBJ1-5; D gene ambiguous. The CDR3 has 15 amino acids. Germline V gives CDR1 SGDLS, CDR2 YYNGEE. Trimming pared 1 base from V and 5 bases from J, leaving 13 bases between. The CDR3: CASSVTPDLYQPQHF. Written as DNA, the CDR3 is TGTGCCAGCAGCGTAACCCCCGACCTTTATCAGCCCCAGCATTTT.

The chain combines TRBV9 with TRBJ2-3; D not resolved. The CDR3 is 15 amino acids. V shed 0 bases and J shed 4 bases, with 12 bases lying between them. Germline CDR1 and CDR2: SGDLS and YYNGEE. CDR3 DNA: TGTGCCAGCAGCGTAGACTCGGGTGTCGCAGATACGCAGTATTTT. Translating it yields CASSVDSGVADTQYF.

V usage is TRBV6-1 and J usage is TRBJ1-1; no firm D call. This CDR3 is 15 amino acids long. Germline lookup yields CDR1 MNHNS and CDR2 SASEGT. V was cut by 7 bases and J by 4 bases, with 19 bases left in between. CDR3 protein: CASTIPFRAGTEAFF. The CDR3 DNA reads TGTGCCAGCACCATCCCGTTTAGGGCTGGCACTGAAGCTTTCTTT.